The sequence of this TCR beta chain was determined in a study of PD-1 blockade in classical Hodgkin lymphoma. The ends were cut back, 4 bases at V and 6 bases at J, with 16 bases in the middle. The CDR3 covers 15 residues. Looked up from germline, CDR1 is KGHSH and CDR2 is LQKENI. This table comes from immunoSEQ multiplex PCR, and its TCRdb copy is limited to in-frame clones, with some not included. The sample holds more than 90,000 clones, roughly four fifths seen once. The patients all showed relapse after autologous stem cell transplantation, while their brentuximab vedotin exposure varied. The chain combines TRBV18 with TRBJ2-1; tentatively, D is TRBD1 or TRBD2 (6 bases each). This specimen consisted of peripheral blood mononuclear cells (PBMCs), obtained before the second cycle of nivolumab. This receptor was obtained from a human donor with classical Hodgkin lymphoma. The CDR3 is CASSRSGAILNEQFF. In DNA form, the CDR3 reads TGTGCCAGCTCACGGTCGGGGGCCATCCTCAATGAGCAGTTCTTC.